Each of the 6 T cell receptor beta chains below was sequenced from the same sample in a study of shared clonotypes between healthy human individuals. Profiled with immunoSEQ multiplex PCR; TCRdb holds only in-frame clones, not every one. This table holds about 2.3 million clones, approximately 93% found once. Source material: naive CD4+ T cells from PBMCs. Documented subset: CD45RA+ positively selected. The source is a young man in good health. Some clones in this sample may be carry-over from other donors' samples.

The chain is built from TRBV6-1 and TRBJ2-1; no firm D call. This CDR3 contains 14 residues. From germline, CDR1 is MNHNS and CDR2 SASEGT. Trimming cost V 2 bases and J 2 bases, with 7 bases left between them. The CDR3 here is CASSELLTYNEQFF. The CDR3, as DNA: TGTGCCAGCAGTGAACTGTTGACCTACAATGAGCAGTTCTTC.

The chain links TRBV5-1 to TRBJ2-5; 13 bases are shared with TRBD2. The CDR3 is 16 amino acids. Germline V gene data show CDR1 as SGHRS and CDR2 as YFSETQ. V trimming: 4 bases; J trimming: 5 bases; junction bases outside the gene matches: 8. CDR3 bases: TGCGCCAGCAGCCCGGCCGGACTAGCGGGAGTGGAGACCCAGTACTTC. Its translation is CASSPAGLAGVETQYF.

The chain is built from TRBV5-1 and TRBJ2-7; D gene uncertain. V was pared by 4 bases and J by 3 bases, with 11 bases between. Germline assignment: CDR1 SGHRS and CDR2 YFSETQ. CDR3 length: 13 residues. As DNA, the CDR3 is TGCGCCAGCAGCCGCCTTATGGGCTACGAGCAGTACTTC. It is translated as CASSRLMGYEQYF.

This chain links TRBV7-2 with TRBJ2-7; the match to TRBD2 covers 7 bases. The germline gives CDR1 SGHTA, CDR2 FQGNSA. CDR3 length equals 14 residues. J gave up 2 bases and V 5 bases, and 6 bases lay outside the gene matches. The CDR3 DNA sequence: TGTGCCAGCAGCCTCCTAGCGGTAGCCTACGAGCAGTACTTC. It codes for CASSLLAVAYEQYF.

This chain uses TRBV28 with TRBJ2-1; D may correspond to TRBD1 or TRBD2 (5 bases each). Germline values: CDR1 MDHEN, CDR2 SYDVKM. The V and J ends lost 8 bases and 7 bases respectively, with 21 bases between them. This CDR3 contains 15 residues. CDR3 residues: CASGTSELGVNEQFF. The CDR3 DNA follows: TGTGCCAGCGGAACCTCGGAGCTGGGGGTGAATGAGCAGTTCTTC.

The CDR3 sequence is CASSPGDEPYTEAFF. The CDR3 DNA reads as TGTGCCAGCAGCCCGGGGGATGAACCTTACACTGAAGCTTTCTTT. The chain uses TRBV28 and TRBJ1-1, with a weak D call TRBD1 (5 bases). V dropped 6 bases and J dropped 3 bases, with 17 bases sitting between them. The germline V gene has CDR1 MDHEN and CDR2 SYDVKM. This CDR3 contains 15 residues.